The rows below give T cell receptor beta chains drawn from one sample of a study of shared clonotypes between healthy human individuals. Profiling relied on immunoSEQ multiplex PCR, and the TCRdb table lists in-frame clones only, not all of them. The sample carries some 2.3 million clones, 80% to 95% recorded once. The sample was naive CD4+ T cells from PBMCs. The receptors come from a man aged 18 to 29 in good health. Some clones in this sample may be carry-over from other donors' samples. CDR3s include the opening cysteine and the closing phenylalanine or tryptophan. The D gene is left open where the match is weak. Clone size is not always given. Where it is, it says once, few, many or a class for expanded clones.

j_gene | abundance | d_gene | v_gene | CDR3aa | CDR3nt
TRBJ1-2 | . | TRBD1 | TRBV6-5 | CASLPLRGGAGGYTF | TGTGCCAGTCTACCATTGAGAGGGGGCGCCGGTGGCTACACCTTC
TRBJ2-7 | once | . | TRBV28 | CASSTAAMGRAYEQYF | TGTGCCAGCAGCACAGCAGCGATGGGGCGCGCCTACGAGCAGTACTTC
TRBJ1-3 | . | TRBD1 | TRBV6-1 | CASSSGGFGNTIYF | TGTGCCAGCAGTTCAGGGGGCTTTGGAAACACCATATATTTT
TRBJ2-7 | . | TRBD1 | TRBV27 | CASSLRDRDYEQYF | TGTGCCAGCAGTCTCCGGGACAGGGACTACGAGCAGTACTTC
TRBJ2-7 | . | . | TRBV28 | CASRTQGTEQYF | TGTGCCAGCAGAACGCAGGGTACCGAGCAGTACTTC
TRBJ2-3 | . | . | TRBV27 | CASSLRLDADTQYF | TGTGCCAGCAGTCTACGACTCGACGCCGATACGCAGTATTTT
TRBJ2-2 | . | TRBD1 | TRBV5-1 | CASSQRTGPNTGELFF | TGCGCCAGCAGCCAGCGGACAGGACCAAACACCGGGGAGCTGTTTTTT
TRBJ2-1 | . | . | TRBV29-1 | CSVASRGSYNEQFF | TGCAGCGTTGCGAGTAGAGGGTCCTACAATGAGCAGTTCTTC
TRBJ1-4 | . | . | TRBV28 | CASSLIGQGGEKLFF | TGTGCCAGCAGTTTAATAGGGCAGGGTGGTGAAAAACTGTTTTTT
TRBJ2-7 | . | . | TRBV7-3 | CASSSAGSYEQYF | TGTGCCAGCAGTTCCGCAGGGTCCTACGAGCAGTACTTC
TRBJ1-2 | . | . | TRBV7-2 | CASSWLRWEDDGYTF | TGTGCCAGCAGCTGGCTTAGGTGGGAGGATGATGGCTACACCTTC
TRBJ2-7 | . | . | TRBV28 | CASSLGLAVGEQYF | TGTGCCAGCAGTTTAGGGCTAGCCGTTGGGGAGCAGTACTTC
TRBJ2-2 | . | TRBD2 | TRBV28 | CASIFAGTSGRTGELFF | TGTGCCAGCATTTTCGCCGGGACTAGCGGGAGAACCGGGGAGCTGTTTTTT
TRBJ2-1 | . | . | TRBV5-1 | CASSLDQRYNEQFF | TGCGCCAGCAGCTTGGACCAGCGCTACAATGAGCAGTTCTTC
TRBJ1-1 | . | . | TRBV5-1 | CASRAAGENTEAFF | TGCGCCAGCAGGGCAGCAGGGGAGAACACTGAAGCTTTCTTT
TRBJ2-1 | . | TRBD2 | TRBV7-2 | CASSLVGTSGYNEQFF | TGTGCCAGCAGCTTAGTAGGGACTAGCGGCTACAATGAGCAGTTCTTC
TRBJ1-4 | . | . | TRBV28 | CASSKTGFGGEKLFF | TGTGCCAGCAGTAAAACAGGGTTCGGCGGTGAAAAACTGTTTTTT
TRBJ2-1 | . | TRBD2 | TRBV28 | CAAGGNEQFF | TGTGCCGCGGGGGGCAATGAGCAGTTCTTC
TRBJ1-5 | few | TRBD1 | TRBV6-1 | CASSKTGGNQPQHF | TGTGCCAGCAGTAAAACAGGGGGCAATCAGCCCCAGCATTTT
TRBJ1-2 | . | . | TRBV28 | CASKRREADGYTF | TGTGCCAGCAAGCGCAGGGAGGCAGATGGCTACACCTTC
TRBJ1-2 | . | TRBD1 | TRBV7-9 | CASSPQGVDYGYTF | TGTGCCAGCAGCCCGCAGGGGGTGGACTATGGCTACACCTTC
TRBJ2-1 | . | . | TRBV6-5 | CASSYSKGGYNEQFF | TGTGCCAGCAGTTACTCGAAGGGAGGATACAATGAGCAGTTCTTC
TRBJ1-5 | . | TRBD1 | TRBV2 | CASSRPGQGSLHQPQHF | TGTGCCAGCAGCAGACCGGGACAGGGAAGTCTCCATCAGCCCCAGCATTTT
TRBJ2-7 | . | . | TRBV29-1 | CSVAMRLGTYEQYF | TGCAGCGTAGCGATGCGCTTAGGAACCTACGAGCAGTACTTC
TRBJ1-2 | . | . | TRBV28 | CASRARRYPAGYTF | TGTGCCAGCAGGGCCAGACGCTACCCGGCTGGCTACACCTTC
TRBJ2-1 | . | TRBD2 | TRBV29-1 | CSVEEPSGPSYNEQFF | TGCAGCGTTGAAGAACCTAGCGGGCCCTCCTACAATGAGCAGTTCTTC
TRBJ1-5 | . | . | TRBV28 | CASSQASGTQGTQPQHF | TGTGCCAGCAGTCAAGCCTCCGGGACCCAAGGCACTCAGCCCCAGCATTTT
TRBJ2-6 | . | . | TRBV2 | CASIRQSSGANVLTF | TGTGCCAGCATAAGACAGTCCTCTGGGGCCAACGTCCTGACTTTC
TRBJ2-2 | . | . | TRBV5-1 | CASSLGQGSINTGELFF | TGCGCCAGCAGCTTGGGGCAGGGGAGTATAAATACCGGGGAGCTGTTTTTT
TRBJ1-4 | . | . | TRBV30 | CAWRAAGATNEKLFF | TGTGCCTGGAGGGCTGCAGGAGCAACTAATGAAAAACTGTTTTTT
TRBJ2-3 | . | . | TRBV5-5 | CASSRGYTDTQYF | TGTGCCAGCAGCCGCGGCTACACAGATACGCAGTATTTT
TRBJ1-2 | . | . | TRBV7-2 | CASSLVSVGDYGYTF | TGTGCCAGCAGCTTAGTCAGTGTCGGAGACTATGGCTACACCTTC
TRBJ2-7 | . | . | TRBV6-6 | CASSYSGASSYEQYF | TGTGCCAGCAGTTACTCAGGCGCGAGCTCCTACGAGCAGTACTTC